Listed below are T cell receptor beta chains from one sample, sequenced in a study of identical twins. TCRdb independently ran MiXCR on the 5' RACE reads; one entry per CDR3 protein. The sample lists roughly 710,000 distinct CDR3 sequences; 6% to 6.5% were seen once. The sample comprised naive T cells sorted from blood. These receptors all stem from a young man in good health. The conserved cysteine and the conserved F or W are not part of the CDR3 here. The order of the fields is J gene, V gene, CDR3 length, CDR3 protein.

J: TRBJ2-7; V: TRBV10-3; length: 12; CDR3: AISEWGADSEQY
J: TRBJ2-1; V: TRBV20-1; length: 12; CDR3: SARARLADNEQF
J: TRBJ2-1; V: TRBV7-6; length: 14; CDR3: ASSSSLAGVHNEQF
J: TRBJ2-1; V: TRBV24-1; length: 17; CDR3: ATSAAAGTHEGEKNEQF
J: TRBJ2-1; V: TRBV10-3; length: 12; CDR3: AISDPGGPNEQF
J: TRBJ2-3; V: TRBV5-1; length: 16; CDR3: ASSLSLAGGRGTDTQY
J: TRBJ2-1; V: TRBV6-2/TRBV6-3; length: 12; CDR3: ASSYSLMYNEQF
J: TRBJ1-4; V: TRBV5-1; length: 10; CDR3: ASRKANEKLF
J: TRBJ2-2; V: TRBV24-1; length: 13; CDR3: ATSDGQTNTGELF
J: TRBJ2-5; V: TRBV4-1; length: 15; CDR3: ASSQDILAGGLKTQY
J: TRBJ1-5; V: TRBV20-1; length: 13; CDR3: SASFRSSVYQPQH
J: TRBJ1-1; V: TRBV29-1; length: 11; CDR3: SAYSTGNTEAF
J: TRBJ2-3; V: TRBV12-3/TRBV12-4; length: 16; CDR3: ASSLSPRSAGGSDTQY
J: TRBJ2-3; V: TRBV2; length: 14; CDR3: ASSDDREKNVDTQY
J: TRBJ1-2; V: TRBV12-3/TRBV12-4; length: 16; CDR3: ASSLDSSSGILHHGYT
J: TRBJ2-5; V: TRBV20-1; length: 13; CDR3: SAPSRLAGKETQY
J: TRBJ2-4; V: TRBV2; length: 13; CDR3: ASREWLLAKNIQY
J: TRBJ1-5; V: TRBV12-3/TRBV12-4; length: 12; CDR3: ASSFGAANQPQH
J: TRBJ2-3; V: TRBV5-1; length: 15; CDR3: ASSLVLRLTSTDTQY
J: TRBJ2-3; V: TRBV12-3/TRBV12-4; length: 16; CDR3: ASSFIGITGRSTDTQY
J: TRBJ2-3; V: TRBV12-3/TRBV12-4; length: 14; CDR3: ASSLAGGTSTDTQY
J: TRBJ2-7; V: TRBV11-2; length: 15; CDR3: ASSSRQGAALIYEQY
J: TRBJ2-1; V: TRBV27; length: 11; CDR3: ASSSGLGNEQF
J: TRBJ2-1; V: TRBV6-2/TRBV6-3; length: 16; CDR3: ASSLGLAGGPLYNEQF
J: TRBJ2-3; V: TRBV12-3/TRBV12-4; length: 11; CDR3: ASRLQEADTQY
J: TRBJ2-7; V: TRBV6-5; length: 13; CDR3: ASSYSGRRSYEQY
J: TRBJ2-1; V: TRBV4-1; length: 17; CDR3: ASSQAHRTSGRLGDEQF
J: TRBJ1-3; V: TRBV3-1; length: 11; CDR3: ASSQVSGNTIY
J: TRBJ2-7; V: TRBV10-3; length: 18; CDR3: AISESLPGLAGEGTYEQY
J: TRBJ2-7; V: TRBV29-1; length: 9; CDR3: SVGTVYEQY
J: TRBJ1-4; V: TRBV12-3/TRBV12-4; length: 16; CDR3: ASSLKAGIGGTNEKLF
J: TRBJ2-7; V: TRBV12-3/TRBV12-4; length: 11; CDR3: ASSLSGRREQY
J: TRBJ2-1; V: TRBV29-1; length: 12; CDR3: SGLGGASYNEQF
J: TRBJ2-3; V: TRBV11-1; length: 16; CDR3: ASSLVVTRETSTDTQY
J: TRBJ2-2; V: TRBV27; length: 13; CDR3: ASSLSTQGTGELF
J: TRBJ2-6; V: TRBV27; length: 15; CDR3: ASSLYPGDAGANVLT
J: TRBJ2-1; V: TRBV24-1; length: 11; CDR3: ATSAERFNEQF
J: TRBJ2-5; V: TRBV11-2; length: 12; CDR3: ASTTGQLKETQY
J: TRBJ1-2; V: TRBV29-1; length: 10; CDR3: SVGGGQGGYT
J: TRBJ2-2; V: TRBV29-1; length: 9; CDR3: SVTGTGELF
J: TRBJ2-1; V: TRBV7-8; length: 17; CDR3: ASSLGGLRGRRGTNEQF
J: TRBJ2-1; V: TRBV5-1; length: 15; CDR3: ASSLAVASGLMNEQF
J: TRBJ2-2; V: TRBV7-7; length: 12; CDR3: ASSRQGNTGELF
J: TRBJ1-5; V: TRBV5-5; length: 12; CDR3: ASSGRSGNQPQH
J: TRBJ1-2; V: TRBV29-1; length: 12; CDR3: SVWGGQGPYGYT
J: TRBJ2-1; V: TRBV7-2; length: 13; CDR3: ASSLDGLATNEQF
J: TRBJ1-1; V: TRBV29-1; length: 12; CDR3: SVLGQGGGTEAF
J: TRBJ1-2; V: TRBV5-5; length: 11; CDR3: ASSLGSHYGYT
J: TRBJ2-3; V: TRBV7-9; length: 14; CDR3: ASSLPRLVREDTQY